Reported below is one T cell receptor beta chain. This sample is drawn from a study of Tregs in tolerant kidney transplant recipients. Sequencing used immunoSEQ multiplex PCR; TCRdb keeps in-frame clones, though not all of them. There are tens of thousands of clones in the sample; roughly 84% occur only once, and approximately 4.8% lies in the top ten. Trimming at V came to 2 bases and at J to 3 bases, leaving 4 bases not matched to a gene. The CDR3 extends over 15 amino acids. Germline V lookup: CDR1 SGDLS, CDR2 YYNGEE. Unstimulated Tregs (CD4+CD25+CD127-) and CD4+CD25- non-Tregs were sorted from PBMCs.

This chain joins TRBV9 and TRBJ2-7; 11 nucleotides line up with TRBD2. The TCR originated in a human donor in good health. The material sequenced was CD4+ T cells from blood. CDR3 nucleotide sequence: TGTGCCAGCAGCGTGGGGACTAGCGGAAGCTACGAGCAGTACTTC. Translated, it gives CASSVGTSGSYEQYF.